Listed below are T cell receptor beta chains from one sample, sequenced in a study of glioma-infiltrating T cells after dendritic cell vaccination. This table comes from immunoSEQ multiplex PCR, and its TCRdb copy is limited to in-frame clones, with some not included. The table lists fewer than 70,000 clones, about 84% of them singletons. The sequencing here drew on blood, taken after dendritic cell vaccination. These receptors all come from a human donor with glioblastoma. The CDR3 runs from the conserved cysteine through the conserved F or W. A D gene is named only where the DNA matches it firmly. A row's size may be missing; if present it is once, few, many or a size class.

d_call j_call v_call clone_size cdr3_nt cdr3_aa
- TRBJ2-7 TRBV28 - TGTGCCAGCAGCCGCGGGTCCTACGAGCAGTACTTC CASSRGSYEQYF
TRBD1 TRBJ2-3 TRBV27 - TGTGCCAGCAGTTGGAGCGGGGACAGGGAATACTATTTT CASSWSGDREYYF
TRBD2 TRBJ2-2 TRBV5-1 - TGCGCCAGCAGCCCCGGTGGGGCTAGCGGGGGCGCGAACACCGGGGAGCTGTTTTTT CASSPGGASGGANTGELFF
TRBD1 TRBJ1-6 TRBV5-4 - TGTGCCAGCAGCTTGACAGGGACAGGGCTTAATTCCCCCCTCCACTTT CASSLTGTGLNSPLHF
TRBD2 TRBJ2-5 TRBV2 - TGTGCCAGCACTTCGACTAGCGCGAGGGGAGAGACCCAGTACTTC CASTSTSARGETQYF
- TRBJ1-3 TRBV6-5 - TGTGCCAGCTCCCGCGGGGCCTCTGGAAACACCATATATTTT CASSRGASGNTIYF
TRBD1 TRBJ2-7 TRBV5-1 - TGCGCCAGCAGCTTTACAGGGGTCTACGAGCAGTACTTC CASSFTGVYEQYF
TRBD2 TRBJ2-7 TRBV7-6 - TGTGCCAGCAGCTCCCCCAGCGGGGGACCACCCTACGAGCAGTACTTC CASSSPSGGPPYEQYF
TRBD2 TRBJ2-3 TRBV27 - TGTGCCAGCAGTTTGAGGGGCGGGGGGTTCACAGATACGCAGTATTTT CASSLRGGGFTDTQYF
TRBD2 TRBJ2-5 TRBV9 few TGTGCCAGCAGCGCGACTAGCGGGGGGTTGGAGACCCAGTACTTC CASSATSGGLETQYF
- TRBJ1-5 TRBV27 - TGTGCCAGCAGTTCCCAGATAGGGGCTCAGCCCCAGCATTTT CASSSQIGAQPQHF
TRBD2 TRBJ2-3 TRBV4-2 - TGTGCCAGCAGCCAAGGAACCCTAGCGGGGGGCACAGATACGCAGTATTTT CASSQGTLAGGTDTQYF
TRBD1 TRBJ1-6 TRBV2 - TGTGCCAGCAGGATAACTACAGGGGATTCACCCCTCCACTTT CASRITTGDSPLHF
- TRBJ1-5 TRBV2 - TGTGCCAGCATTTCAGGGCTAGGTCAGCCCCAGCATTTT CASISGLGQPQHF
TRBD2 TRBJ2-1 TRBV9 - TGTGCCAGCAGCGTAGGGCCAGCGGGGGTTAATGAGCAGTTCTTC CASSVGPAGVNEQFF
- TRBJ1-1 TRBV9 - TGTGCCAGCAGCGTCGGAGGGAGCGCTGAAGCTTTCTTT CASSVGGSAEAFF
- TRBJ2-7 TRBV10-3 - TGTGCCATCAGTGAGTCTGCGGACAGCGCCTACGAGCAGTACTTC CAISESADSAYEQYF
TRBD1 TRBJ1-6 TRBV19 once TGTGCCAGTAGTATAGCGTGGTCAGGGGGGAATTCACCCCTCCACTTT CASSIAWSGGNSPLHF
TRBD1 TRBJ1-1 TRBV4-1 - TGCGCCAGCAGCCAAGACTCCGGGACAGGGCAAGTTAGTACTGAAGCTTTCTTT CASSQDSGTGQVSTEAFF
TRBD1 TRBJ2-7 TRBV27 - TGTGCCAGCAGTTTAGGGATGACAGGGGGATTGAGGAAGCAGTACTTC CASSLGMTGGLRKQYF
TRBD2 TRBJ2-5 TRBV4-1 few TGCGCCAGCAGCCCCTCTTGGACTAGCGGGGGAGGGACCCAGTACTTC CASSPSWTSGGGTQYF
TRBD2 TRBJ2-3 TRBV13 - TGTGCCAGCAGCCCGGGACTAGCGGGCCGCCCCACAGATACGCAGTATTTT CASSPGLAGRPTDTQYF
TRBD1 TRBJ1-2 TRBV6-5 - TGTGCCAGCAGTGAAGGTGTCAGGGGGCTTGGCTACACCTTC CASSEGVRGLGYTF
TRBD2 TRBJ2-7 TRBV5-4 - TGTGCCACCCGAGGGAGGGGCCACTACGAGCAGTACTTC CATRGRGHYEQYF
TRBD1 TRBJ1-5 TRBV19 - TGTGCCAGTAGTCTCCAACAGGGGGCGGGGCAGCCCCAGCATTTT CASSLQQGAGQPQHF
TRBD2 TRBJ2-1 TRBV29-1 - TGCAGCCCCCTCTTGACTAGCGGGGCCCACAATGAGCAGTTCTTC CSPLLTSGAHNEQFF
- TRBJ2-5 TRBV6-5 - TGTGCCAGCAGTTTCCGGCCCGGCGGTCGAGTGGAGACCCAGTACTTC CASSFRPGGRVETQYF
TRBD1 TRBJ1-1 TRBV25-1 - TGTGCCAGCAGCCGGACGACAGGGTTGAACACTGAAGCTTTCTTT CASSRTTGLNTEAFF